One sample yielded the 20 T cell receptor beta chains listed below, sequenced in a study of identical twins. MiXCR, run by TCRdb on the 5' RACE reads, gives a single entry per CDR3 protein. The sample holds 690,000 or so distinct CDR3 sequences, 6.1% seen once. The sample taken for sequencing was naive T cells sorted from blood. The receptors derive from a man between 18 and 35 years old in good health.

This clonotype has at least ten counts. CDR3 residues: CASSSSTGNTEAFF. As DNA, the CDR3 is TGTGCCAGCAGCTCATCCACGGGGAACACTGAAGCTTTCTTT. This chain joins TRBV7-9 and TRBJ1-1, with no clear D. CDR1 SEHNR and CDR2 FQNEAQ come from the germline V gene (reference sequence). This CDR3 has 14 residues. Trimming cost V 4 bases and J 1 base, with 10 bases left between them.

This clonotype showed up just a few times. The rearrangement uses TRBV10-3 and TRBJ2-5; 12 bases are shared with TRBD2. Germline V gives CDR1 ENHRY, CDR2 SYGVKD. V shed 6 bases and J 4 bases; nucleotides not matched to a gene: 0. This CDR3 contains 13 residues. CDR3 in amino acids: CAIRLAGGETQYF. Here the CDR3 DNA reads TGTGCCATCAGACTAGCGGGAGGAGAGACCCAGTACTTC.

A few counts support this clonotype. The chain combines TRBV25-1 with TRBJ2-7, with 10 bases lining up with TRBD1. This CDR3 has 17 residues. After removal of 2 bases from V and 4 bases from J, the junction contained 11 bases not matched to a gene. The V gene's germline CDR1 is MGHDK and CDR2 SYGVNS. As DNA, the CDR3 is TGTGCCAGCAGTGAAGGGGGACAGGGGATCTCTCGTTACGAGCAGTACTTC. Translating gives CASSEGGQGISRYEQYF.

In its sample, this clonotype was seen a few times. The CDR3 DNA reads TGCAGCGTTGAAGATCGGGCGGGAGGTGCAGATACGCAGTATTTT. This codes for CSVEDRAGGADTQYF. This chain joins TRBV29-1 and TRBJ2-3, with TRBD2 matching over 8 bases. The CDR3 extends over 15 amino acids. In germline, CDR1 is SQVTM, CDR2 ANQGSEA. V shed 0 bases and J 4 bases; nucleotides not matched to a gene: 6.

This clonotype was detected many times. V is TRBV12-3 or TRBV12-4 and J is TRBJ1-6; D is unresolved. Trimming removed 3 bases from V and 7 bases from J, with 4 bases in between. The length of the CDR3 is 12 residues. The CDR3 spells CASSFDNSPLHF. The CDR3, as DNA: TGTGCCAGCAGTTTTGACAATTCACCCCTCCACTTT.

This clonotype has a handful of counts. The rearrangement links TRBV4-3 to TRBJ1-5; D might be TRBD1 (6 bases). CDR1 is LGHNA, CDR2 YSLEER, per germline. Trimming removed 0 bases from V and 7 bases from J, with 22 bases in between. The CDR3 has 18 residues. The CDR3 loop reads CASSQDLGPAGVGQPQHF. The CDR3 nucleotides are TGCGCCAGCAGCCAAGATTTGGGTCCGGCAGGGGTTGGGCAGCCCCAGCATTTT.

This clonotype was seen at least ten times. This sequence joins TRBV29-1 and TRBJ2-1, with a tentative D call TRBD2 (5 bases). Deletions cut 6 bases from V and 0 bases from J, with 12 bases between. Germline CDR1 SQVTM, CDR2 ANQGSEA. CDR3 length: 14 amino acids. The CDR3, as DNA: TGCAGCGTCATTAGCGTCAGCTCCTACAATGAGCAGTTCTTC. Encoded protein: CSVISVSSYNEQFF.

This clonotype was counted at least ten times. The gene calls are TRBV29-1 and TRBJ2-3, with D maybe TRBD1 (6 bases). The CDR3 spans 14 residues. Trimming removed 2 bases at V and 4 bases at J, with 13 bases between. Germline V gene sequence: CDR1 SQVTM, CDR2 ANQGSEA. The CDR3 sequence is CSVESQGVPDTQYF. CDR3 nucleotide sequence: TGCAGCGTTGAATCACAGGGAGTCCCAGATACGCAGTATTTT.

The V call is TRBV11-2, the J call TRBJ2-1; 8 bases match TRBD2. The V gene end was trimmed by 4 bases and the J gene end by 7 bases; junction bases not matched to a gene: 9. The CDR3 consists of 15 residues. Germline V gene lookup returns CDR1 SGHAT and CDR2 FQNNGV. The CDR3 region is CASSSSAGGRNEQFF. The DNA for the CDR3 is TGTGCCAGCAGCTCTAGCGCGGGAGGTCGAAATGAGCAGTTCTTC.

The table lists this clonotype with a few counts. The chain combines TRBV14 with TRBJ2-1; TRBD1 matches at 7 bases. CDR1 is SGHDN, CDR2 FVKESK, per germline. The CDR3 loop spans 14 amino acids. V trimming: 4 bases; J trimming: 9 bases; junction bases outside the gene matches: 9. CDR3 nucleotides: TGTGCCAGCAGCCCCGTCATGACAGGGAGTGAGCAGTTCTTC. Translating it yields CASSPVMTGSEQFF.

To note about this clonotype: A much larger clonotype is one base distant, so this may be a read error. The chain recombines TRBV20-1 with TRBJ2-1; D remains ambiguous. CDR3 length equals 14 residues. The germline CDR1 and CDR2 sequences are DFQATT and SNEGSKA (reference sequence). DNA for the CDR3: TGCGGTGCTAGAGCCCCGTCGGCAGCCAATGAGCAGTTCTTC. This translates into CGARAPSAANEQFF.

This clonotype occurred many times. The chain combines TRBV12-3 or TRBV12-4 with TRBJ2-2; TRBD2 is a possible D gene (5 bases). V lost 5 bases to trimming and J lost 5 bases, with 12 bases between them. The CDR3 has 14 amino acids. CDR3 nucleotide sequence: TGTGCCAGCAGTCCATCGGGGTGGACCGGGGAGCTGTTTTTT. Amino acid sequence: CASSPSGWTGELFF.

This clonotype has ten or more counts. The chain links TRBV6-1 to TRBJ1-3; possibly TRBD1 for D (5 bases). Deletions cut 10 bases from V and 0 bases from J, with 13 bases between. The CDR3 loop spans 14 amino acids. In germline, CDR1 is MNHNS, CDR2 SASEGT. CDR3 nucleotide sequence: TGTGCCATAGACGACGGGACCTCTGGAAACACCATATATTTT. It is translated as CAIDDGTSGNTIYF.

This clonotype showed up many times. The chain carries TRBV20-1 and TRBJ2-3; 9 positions agree with TRBD1. The junction had 16 bases not matched to a gene; V was cut back by 4 bases and J by 5 bases. The CDR3 extends over 17 amino acids. Looked up from germline, CDR1 is DFQATT and CDR2 is SNEGSKA (reference sequence). The CDR3 sequence is CSATGTGSFTSQDTQYF. CDR3 nucleotides: TGCAGTGCTACCGGGACAGGGTCGTTCACTTCACAAGATACGCAGTATTTT.

There are a few counts of this clonotype. The chain is built from TRBV7-9 and TRBJ2-2; no definite D call. The V end was cut by 7 bases, the J end by 3 bases, with 9 bases between. The CDR3 is made up of 13 amino acids. The germline gives CDR1 SEHNR, CDR2 FQNEAQ (reference sequence). In DNA, the CDR3 is TGTGCCAGCACCATGGTTGACACCGGGGAGCTGTTTTTT. Residues: CASTMVDTGELFF.

As regards this clonotype: A much larger clonotype is one base distant, so this may be a read error. In nucleotides, the CDR3 is TGTGCCACCAGCGGGGCAGGGAGTGGAAACACCATATCTTTT. It codes for CATSGAGSGNTISF. The genes are TRBV15 and TRBJ1-3, with D possibly being TRBD1 (5 bases). The CDR3 spans 14 residues. Germline V lookup: CDR1 LNHNV, CDR2 YYDKDF (reference sequence).

This clonotype occurred a few times. The chain employs TRBV7-2 and TRBJ2-1; 8 bases align to TRBD2. There are 13 residues in the CDR3. Germline V gene lookup returns CDR1 SGHTA and CDR2 FQGNSA. Trimming removed 8 bases from V and 7 bases from J; junction bases left unmatched: 7. CDR3 sequence (DNA): TGTGCCAGCCTACAGCGGGAGAAGAATGAGCAGTTCTTC. Protein product: CASLQREKNEQFF.

Worth noting for this clonotype: This could be a read error, since a much larger clone is one nucleotide away. The chain's CDR3 is CASRLFGVGAEAFF. The CDR3 region has the DNA TGTGCCAGCAGATTATTCGGGGTAGGTGCTGAAGCTTTCTTT. The V call is TRBV11-2, the J call TRBJ1-1; D not certain. V was pared by 6 bases and J by 6 bases, with 17 bases between. CDR1 is SGHAT and CDR2 is FQNNGV in the germline V gene. The CDR3 length is 14 residues.

This clonotype was seen many times. This chain uses TRBV4-1 with TRBJ1-1; TRBD1 aligns across 7 bases. CDR3 length: 14 residues. Germline CDR1 and CDR2: MGHRA and YSYEKL. V was pared by 1 base and J by 5 bases, with 4 bases of the junction left unmatched. The CDR3 region is CASSQGQGMTEAFF. CDR3 nucleotide sequence: TGCGCCAGCAGCCAAGGACAGGGTATGACTGAAGCTTTCTTT.

In its sample, this clonotype was seen a few times. The chain employs TRBV6-6 and TRBJ2-7; TRBD2 matches at 8 bases. CDR3 length: 13 amino acids. CDR1 MNHNY and CDR2 SVGAGI come from the germline V gene (reference sequence). With 7 bases clipped from V and 7 bases from J, the junction kept 9 bases outside the gene matches. The CDR3 reads CASTTSALGEQYF. CDR3 bases: TGTGCCAGCACGACTAGCGCCTTAGGGGAGCAGTACTTC.